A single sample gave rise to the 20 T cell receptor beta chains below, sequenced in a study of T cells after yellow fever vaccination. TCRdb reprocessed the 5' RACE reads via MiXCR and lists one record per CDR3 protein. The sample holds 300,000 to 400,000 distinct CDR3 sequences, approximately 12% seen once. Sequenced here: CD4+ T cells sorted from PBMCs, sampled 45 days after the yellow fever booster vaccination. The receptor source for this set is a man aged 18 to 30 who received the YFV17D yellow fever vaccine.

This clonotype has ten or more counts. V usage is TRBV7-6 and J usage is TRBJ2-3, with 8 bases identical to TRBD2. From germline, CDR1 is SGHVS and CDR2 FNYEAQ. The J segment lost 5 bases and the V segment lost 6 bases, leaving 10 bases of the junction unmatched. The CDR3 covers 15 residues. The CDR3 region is CASSSRGGHGDTQYF. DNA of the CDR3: TGTGCCAGCAGTTCCCGGGGGGGGCACGGAGATACGCAGTATTTT.

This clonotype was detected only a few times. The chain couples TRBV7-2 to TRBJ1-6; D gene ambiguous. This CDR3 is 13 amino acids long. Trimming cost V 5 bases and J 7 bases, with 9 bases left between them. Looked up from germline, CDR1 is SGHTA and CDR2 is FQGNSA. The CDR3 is CASSNRVNSPLHF. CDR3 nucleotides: TGTGCCAGCAGCAACAGAGTAAATTCACCCCTCCACTTT. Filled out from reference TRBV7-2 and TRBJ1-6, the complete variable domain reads GAGVSQSPSNKVTEKGKDVELRCDPISGHTALYWYRQSLGQGLEFLIYFQGNSAPDKSGLPSDRFSAERTGGSVSTLTIQRTQQEDSAVYLCASSNRVNSPLHFGNGTRLTVT.

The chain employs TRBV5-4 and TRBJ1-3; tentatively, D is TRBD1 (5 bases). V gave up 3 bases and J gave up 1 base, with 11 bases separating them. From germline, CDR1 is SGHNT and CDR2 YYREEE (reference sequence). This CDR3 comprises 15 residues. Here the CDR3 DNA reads TGTGCCAGCAGCTCGTTGCAGGGATCTGGAAACACCATATATTTT. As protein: CASSSLQGSGNTIYF.

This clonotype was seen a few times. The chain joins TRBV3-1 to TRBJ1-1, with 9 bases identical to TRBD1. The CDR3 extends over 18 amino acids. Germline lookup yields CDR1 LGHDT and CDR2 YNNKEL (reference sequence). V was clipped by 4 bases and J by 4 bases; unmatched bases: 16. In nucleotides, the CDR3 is TGTGCCAGCAGCCCCCCTCTGATCTGGGACAGGGCGTTCACTGAAGCTTTCTTT. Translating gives CASSPPLIWDRAFTEAFF.

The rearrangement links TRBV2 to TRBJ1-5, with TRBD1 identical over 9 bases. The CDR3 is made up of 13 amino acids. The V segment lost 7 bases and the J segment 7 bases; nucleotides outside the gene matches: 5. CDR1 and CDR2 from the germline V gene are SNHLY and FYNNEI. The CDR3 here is CASMGQGEQPQHF. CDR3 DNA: TGTGCCAGCATGGGACAGGGAGAACAGCCCCAGCATTTT. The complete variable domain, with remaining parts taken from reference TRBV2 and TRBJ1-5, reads EPEVTQTPSHQVTQMGQEVILRCVPISNHLYFYWYRQILGQKVEFLVSFYNNEISEKSEIFDDQFSVERPDGSNFTLKIRSTKLEDSAMYFCASMGQGEQPQHFGDGTRLSIL.

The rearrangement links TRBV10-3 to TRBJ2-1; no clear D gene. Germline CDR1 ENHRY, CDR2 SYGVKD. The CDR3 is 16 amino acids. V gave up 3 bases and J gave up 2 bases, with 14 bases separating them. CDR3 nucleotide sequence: TGTGCCATCAGTGATACGGTGCTGGCCCCCTACAATGAGCAGTTCTTC. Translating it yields CAISDTVLAPYNEQFF.

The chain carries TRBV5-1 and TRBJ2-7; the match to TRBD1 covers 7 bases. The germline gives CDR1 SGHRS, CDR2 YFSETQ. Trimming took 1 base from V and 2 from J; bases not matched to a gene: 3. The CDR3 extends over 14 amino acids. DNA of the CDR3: TGCGCCAGCAGCTTGAGAGGGGGCCCCTACGAGCAGTACTTC. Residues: CASSLRGGPYEQYF.

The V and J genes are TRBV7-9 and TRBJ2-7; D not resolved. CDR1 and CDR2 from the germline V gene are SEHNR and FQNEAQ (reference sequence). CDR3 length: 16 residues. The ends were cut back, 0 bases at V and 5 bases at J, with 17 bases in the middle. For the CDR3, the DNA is TGTGCCAGCAGCTTAGCGTTTGGCGAAGGCGAGCACGAGCAGTACTTC. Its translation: CASSLAFGEGEHEQYF.

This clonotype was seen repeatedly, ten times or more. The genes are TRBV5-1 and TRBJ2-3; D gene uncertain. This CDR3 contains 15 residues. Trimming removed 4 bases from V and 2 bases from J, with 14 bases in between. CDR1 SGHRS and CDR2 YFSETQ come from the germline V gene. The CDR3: CASSTGRSATDTQYF. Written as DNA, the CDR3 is TGCGCCAGCAGCACGGGCCGTAGTGCCACAGATACGCAGTATTTT.

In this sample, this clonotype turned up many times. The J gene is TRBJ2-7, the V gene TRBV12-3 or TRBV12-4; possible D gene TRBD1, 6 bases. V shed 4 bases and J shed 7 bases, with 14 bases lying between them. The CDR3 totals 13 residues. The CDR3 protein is CASSWPGAGEQYF. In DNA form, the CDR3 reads TGTGCCAGCAGTTGGCCAGGGGCGGGTGAGCAGTACTTC.

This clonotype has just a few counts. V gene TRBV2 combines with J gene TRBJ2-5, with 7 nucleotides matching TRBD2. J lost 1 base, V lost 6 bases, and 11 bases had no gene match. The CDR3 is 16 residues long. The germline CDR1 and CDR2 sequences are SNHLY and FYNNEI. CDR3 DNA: TGTGCCAGCAGCCCCGGGGCAGCGGGGCTCCAAGAGACCCAGTACTTC. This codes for CASSPGAAGLQETQYF. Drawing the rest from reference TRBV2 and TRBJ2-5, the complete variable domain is EPEVTQTPSHQVTQMGQEVILRCVPISNHLYFYWYRQILGQKVEFLVSFYNNEISEKSEIFDDQFSVERPDGSNFTLKIRSTKLEDSAMYFCASSPGAAGLQETQYFGPGTRLLVL.

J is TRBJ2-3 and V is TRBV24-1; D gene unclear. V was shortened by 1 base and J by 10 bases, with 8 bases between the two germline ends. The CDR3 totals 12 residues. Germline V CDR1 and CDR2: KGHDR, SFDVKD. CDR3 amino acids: CATSDLKESQYF. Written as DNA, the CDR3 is TGTGCCACCAGTGATTTAAAGGAGTCGCAGTATTTT.

CDR3 region: CASSFGGYDQPQHF. CDR3 DNA: TGTGCCAGCAGTTTTGGGGGCTACGACCAGCCCCAGCATTTT. The gene calls are TRBV27 and TRBJ1-5; possibly TRBD1 for D (6 bases). Germline values: CDR1 MNHEY, CDR2 SMNVEV (reference sequence). The CDR3 consists of 14 residues. The ends were cut back, 3 bases at V and 7 bases at J, with 13 bases in the middle.

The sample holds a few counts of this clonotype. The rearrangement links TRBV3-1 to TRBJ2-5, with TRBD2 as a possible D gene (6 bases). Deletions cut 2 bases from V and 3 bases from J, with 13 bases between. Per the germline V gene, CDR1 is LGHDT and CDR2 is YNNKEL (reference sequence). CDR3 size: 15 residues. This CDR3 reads CASSQNYGGKETQYF. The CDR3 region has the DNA TGTGCCAGCAGCCAAAATTATGGGGGGAAAGAGACCCAGTACTTC.

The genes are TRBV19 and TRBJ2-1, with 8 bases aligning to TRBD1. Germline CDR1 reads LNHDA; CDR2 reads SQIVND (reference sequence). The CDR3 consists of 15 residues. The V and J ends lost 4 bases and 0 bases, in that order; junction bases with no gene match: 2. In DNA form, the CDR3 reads TGTGCCAGTAGTAAAGGGACAGGCTCCTACAATGAGCAGTTCTTC. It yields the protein CASSKGTGSYNEQFF.

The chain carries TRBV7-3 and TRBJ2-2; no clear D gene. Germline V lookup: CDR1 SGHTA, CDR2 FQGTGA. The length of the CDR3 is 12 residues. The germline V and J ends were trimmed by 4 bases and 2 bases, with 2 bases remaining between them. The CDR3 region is CASSYNTGELFF. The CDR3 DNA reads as TGTGCCAGCAGCTATAACACCGGGGAGCTGTTTTTT.

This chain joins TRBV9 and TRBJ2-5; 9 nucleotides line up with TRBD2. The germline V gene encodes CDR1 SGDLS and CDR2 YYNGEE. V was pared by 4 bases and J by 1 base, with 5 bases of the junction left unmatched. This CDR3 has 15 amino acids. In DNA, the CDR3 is TGTGCCAGCAGCCCCCAGACTAGCGGCCAAGAGACCCAGTACTTC. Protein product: CASSPQTSGQETQYF.

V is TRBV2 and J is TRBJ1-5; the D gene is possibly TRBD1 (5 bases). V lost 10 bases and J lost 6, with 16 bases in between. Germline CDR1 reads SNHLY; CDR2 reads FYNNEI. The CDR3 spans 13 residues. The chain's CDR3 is CAIRAGPGQPQHF. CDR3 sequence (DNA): TGTGCCATCCGAGCAGGGCCGGGTCAGCCCCAGCATTTT.

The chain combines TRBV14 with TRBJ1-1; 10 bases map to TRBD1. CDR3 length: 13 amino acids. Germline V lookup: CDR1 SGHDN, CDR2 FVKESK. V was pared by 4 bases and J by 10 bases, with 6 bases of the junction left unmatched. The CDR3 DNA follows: TGTGCCAGCAGCCTGACAGGGGGCGGGCGAGCTTTCTTT. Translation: CASSLTGGGRAFF. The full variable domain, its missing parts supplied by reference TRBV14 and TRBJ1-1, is EAGVTQFPSHSVIEKGQTVTLRCDPISGHDNLYWYRRVMGKEIKFLLHFVKESKQDESGMPNNRFLAERTGGTYSTLKVQPAELEDSGVYFCASSLTGGGRAFFGQGTRLTVV.

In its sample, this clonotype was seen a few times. This CDR3 is CSVAPLGEQFF. CDR3 coding DNA: TGCAGCGTTGCCCCCCTTGGGGAGCAGTTCTTC. This sequence joins TRBV29-1 and TRBJ2-1; D remains unclear. CDR1 and CDR2 (germline): SQVTM, ANQGSEA. The CDR3 covers 11 residues. V lost 4 bases, J lost 10 bases, and 11 bases lay in between.